The 22 T cell receptor beta chains below come from one sample, sequenced in a study of T cell responses to AZD1222 COVID-19 vaccine. TCRdb's table, derived via immunoSEQ multiplex PCR, lists solely in-frame clones and lacks some. The sample comprises roughly 150,000 clones, just over 90% of which are singletons, and 9.1% rests with the top ten. The sequencing here drew on peripheral blood, taken on day 0 of AZD1222 vaccination. Every receptor here comes from an adult in good health.

The chain couples TRBV11-1 to TRBJ2-3; D tentatively fits TRBD1 or TRBD2 (5 bases each). Germline V lookup: CDR1 SGHAT, CDR2 FQDESV (reference sequence). The CDR3 sequence is 13 residues long. Trimming cost V 1 base and J 6 bases, with 8 bases left between them. This CDR3 reads CASSLDGTDTQYF. CDR3 DNA sequence: TGTGCCAGCAGCTTAGATGGGACGGATACGCAGTATTTT.

In DNA, the CDR3 is TGTGCCTGGAATCCTGGACAGGCAAGGGTCTATGGCTACACCTTC. It translates to CAWNPGQARVYGYTF. This chain joins TRBV30 and TRBJ1-2; 7 positions agree with TRBD1. Germline V lookup: CDR1 GTSNPN, CDR2 SVGIG (reference sequence). The CDR3 runs 15 residues. V lost 4 bases to trimming and J lost 4 bases; unmatched junction nucleotides: 12.

The J gene is TRBJ1-5, the V gene TRBV19; a weak D match, TRBD1 (5 bases). Trimming took 3 bases from V and 4 from J, leaving 10 bases between them. The CDR3 extends over 14 amino acids. Germline V lookup: CDR1 LNHDA, CDR2 SQIVND (reference sequence). The CDR3 sequence is CASSIQGANQPQHF. CDR3 DNA sequence: TGTGCCAGTAGTATCCAGGGCGCAAATCAGCCCCAGCATTTT.

CDR3 sequence reads: CASSPRGVNEQYF. CDR3 coding DNA: TGTGCCAGCAGCCCTCGAGGGGTCAACGAGCAGTACTTC. The gene calls are TRBV7-2 and TRBJ2-7; D might be TRBD1 or TRBD2, each matching 5 bases. V was clipped by 5 bases and J by 5 bases, with 13 bases between them. The V gene's germline CDR1 is SGHTA and CDR2 FQGNSA. This CDR3 region has 13 residues.

The sample holds one count of this clone. The J gene is TRBJ2-5, the V gene TRBV5-4, with D perhaps matching TRBD1 or TRBD2 (5 bases each). This CDR3 contains 12 residues. Deletions cut 3 bases from V and 9 bases from J, with 12 bases between. The V gene's germline CDR1 is SGHNT and CDR2 YYREEE (reference sequence). The CDR3, as DNA: TGTGCCAGCAGCTGGTCCATGGGGGCCCAGTACTTC. Amino acids: CASSWSMGAQYF.

The rearrangement links TRBV29-1 to TRBJ2-1; weak D call: TRBD1 (5 bases). The CDR3 is 15 amino acids. Trimming stripped 1 base from V and 0 bases from J, with 10 bases between. From germline, CDR1 is SQVTM and CDR2 ANQGSEA. CDR3 coding DNA: TGCAGCGTTGAAGTCTGGGGCCGCTCCTACAATGAGCAGTTCTTC. It encodes CSVEVWGRSYNEQFF.

This sequence joins TRBV2 and TRBJ1-2, with TRBD1 as a possible D gene (5 bases). The V end was cut by 3 bases, the J end by 8 bases, with 22 bases between. CDR1 is SNHLY, CDR2 FYNNEI, per germline. The CDR3 covers 16 residues. CDR3 sequence reads: CASSDIGGGPISGYTF. As DNA, the CDR3 is TGTGCCAGCAGTGATATCGGGGGGGGACCGATAAGCGGCTACACCTTC.

In DNA form, the CDR3 reads TGCGCCAGCAGCCCCATACAATTCTGGACAGGCCGTAATGAAAAACTGTTTTTT. This codes for CASSPIQFWTGRNEKLFF. The chain has TRBV4-1 and TRBJ1-4, with TRBD1 matching over 7 bases. Unmatched junction bases numbered 15, after V lost 4 bases and J lost 4 bases. CDR3 length: 18 amino acids. Germline V gene lookup returns CDR1 MGHRA and CDR2 YSYEKL.

This clone was detected once. The CDR3 here is CASSAPEAWDAYSNQPQHF. As DNA, the CDR3 is TGTGCCAGCAGTGCCCCCGAAGCCTGGGACGCGTATAGCAATCAGCCCCAGCATTTT. The rearrangement links TRBV28 to TRBJ1-5; maybe TRBD1 (5 bases). The CDR3 has 19 residues. V was pared by 5 bases and J by 0 bases, with 23 bases between. Germline V CDR1 and CDR2: MDHEN, SYDVKM.

The chain links TRBV7-3 to TRBJ2-2; TRBD2 matches at 7 bases. CDR3 length: 17 amino acids. The ends lost 5 bases at V and 5 bases at J; junction bases unmatched: 14. In germline, CDR1 is SGHTA, CDR2 FQGTGA. As DNA, the CDR3 is TGTGCCAGCAGCGTCGGCCCGGGAGCGGGGACTACCGGGGAGCTGTTTTTT. This translates into CASSVGPGAGTTGELFF.

The chain links TRBV6-2 or TRBV6-3 to TRBJ1-6; D gene uncertain. V lost 2 bases, J lost 8 bases, and 7 bases lay in between. Germline V lookup: CDR1 MNHEY, CDR2 SVGEGT. CDR3 length: 13 amino acids. CDR3 in amino acids: CASSYNGDSPLHF. The CDR3, as DNA: TGTGCCAGCAGTTACAATGGCGATTCACCCCTCCACTTT.

V gene TRBV7-6 combines with J gene TRBJ1-5; perhaps TRBD1 as D (5 bases). The germline V gene has CDR1 SGHVS and CDR2 FNYEAQ. This CDR3 region has 16 residues. V lost 5 bases, J lost 2 bases, and 16 bases lay in between. CDR3 bases: TGTGCCAGCAGCCCTTGGGAGGGGCTCGGCAATCAGCCCCAGCATTTT. Translation: CASSPWEGLGNQPQHF. The complete variable domain, with remaining parts taken from reference TRBV7-6 and TRBJ1-5, reads GAGVSQSPRYKVTKRGQDVALRCDPISGHVSLYWYRQALGQGPEFLTYFNYEAQQDKSGLPNDRFSAERPEGSISTLTIQRTEQRDSAMYRCASSPWEGLGNQPQHFGDGTRLSIL.

The chain couples TRBV7-8 to TRBJ1-5; 7 bases are a match to TRBD1. The germline V gene encodes CDR1 SGHVS and CDR2 FQNEAQ. Trimming cost V 2 bases and J 5 bases; bases outside gene matches: 9. The CDR3 sequence is 16 residues long. Written as DNA, the CDR3 is TGTGCCAGCAGCTTAAATCCGGACAGGTCCTATCAGCCCCAGCATTTT. Translated, it gives CASSLNPDRSYQPQHF.

The chain uses TRBV12-3 or TRBV12-4 and TRBJ1-2; D is undetermined. V was shortened by 3 bases and J by 6 bases, with 2 bases between the two germline ends. The CDR3 length is 10 residues. The CDR3 loop reads CASSFDGYTF. In nucleotides, the CDR3 is TGTGCCAGCAGTTTTGATGGCTACACCTTC.

The chain joins TRBV5-4 to TRBJ1-5; TRBD1 matches at 10 bases. The V gene's germline CDR1 is SGHNT and CDR2 YYREEE (reference sequence). The junction had 3 bases not matched to a gene; V was cut back by 4 bases and J by 2 bases. The CDR3 runs to 15 residues. The CDR3 region is CASSRQGAGNQPQHF. CDR3 DNA: TGTGCCAGCAGCAGACAGGGGGCTGGCAATCAGCCCCAGCATTTT.

V usage is TRBV5-1 and J usage is TRBJ1-3; a weak D match, TRBD1 (5 bases). V was clipped by 4 bases and J by 4 bases, with 15 bases between them. Germline loops: CDR1 SGHRS, CDR2 YFSETQ. The CDR3 spans 15 residues. CDR3 coding DNA: TGCGCCAGCAGCCCCTCGGGGGGATCAGGAAACACCATATATTTT. It is translated as CASSPSGGSGNTIYF.

The V and J genes are TRBV24-1 and TRBJ2-3, with a possible D match to TRBD2 (5 bases). Trimming cost V 5 bases and J 2 bases, with 13 bases left between them. Germline V gene lookup returns CDR1 KGHDR and CDR2 SFDVKD. The CDR3 loop spans 15 amino acids. CDR3 residues: CATSVSADLTDTQYF. The CDR3 DNA follows: TGTGCCACCAGTGTATCAGCGGACCTCACAGATACGCAGTATTTT.

J is TRBJ1-2 and V is TRBV7-2; D may be TRBD1 (5 bases). V shed 7 bases and J shed 4 bases, with 25 bases lying between them. Germline CDR1 SGHTA, CDR2 FQGNSA. CDR3 length: 17 amino acids. The chain's CDR3 is CASIPPGQISSLYGYTF. As DNA, the CDR3 is TGTGCCAGCATCCCTCCGGGGCAGATATCTTCCCTCTATGGCTACACCTTC.

This chain uses TRBV18 with TRBJ1-5; weak D call: TRBD1 (5 bases). Germline values: CDR1 KGHSH, CDR2 LQKENI. The CDR3 is 16 amino acids. Trimming removed 2 bases at V and 1 base at J, with 12 bases between. The CDR3 DNA reads as TGTGCCAGCTCACCATCTCAGGGAATGAGCAATCAGCCCCAGCATTTT. As protein: CASSPSQGMSNQPQHF.

The V and J genes are TRBV7-2 and TRBJ1-3; D might be TRBD1 (6 bases). Germline V gene sequence: CDR1 SGHTA, CDR2 FQGNSA. Trimming pared 3 bases from V and 0 bases from J, leaving 12 bases between. The CDR3 covers 16 residues. The CDR3 DNA is TGTGCCAGCAGCTTGAGGGCAGGGGTCTCTGGAAACACCATATATTTT. It codes for CASSLRAGVSGNTIYF.

V is TRBV28 and J is TRBJ1-4; D is perhaps TRBD1 (5 bases). Trimming took off 2 bases at V and 10 bases at J, with 17 bases between the two ends. This CDR3 has 15 residues. Per germline, CDR1 MDHEN and CDR2 SYDVKM. The CDR3 DNA follows: TGTGCCAGCAGTTTAAACCGGGGTTTTACAGGAAAACTGTTTTTT. Translation gives CASSLNRGFTGKLFF.

The gene calls are TRBV6-5 and TRBJ1-4; D is ambiguous. The CDR3 length is 10 residues. V lost 7 bases and J 8 bases, leaving 5 bases between the germline ends. CDR1 is MNHEY and CDR2 is SVGAGI in the germline V gene. CDR3 DNA sequence: TGTGCCAGCATCGGGGAAAAACTGTTTTTT. Translation: CASIGEKLFF.